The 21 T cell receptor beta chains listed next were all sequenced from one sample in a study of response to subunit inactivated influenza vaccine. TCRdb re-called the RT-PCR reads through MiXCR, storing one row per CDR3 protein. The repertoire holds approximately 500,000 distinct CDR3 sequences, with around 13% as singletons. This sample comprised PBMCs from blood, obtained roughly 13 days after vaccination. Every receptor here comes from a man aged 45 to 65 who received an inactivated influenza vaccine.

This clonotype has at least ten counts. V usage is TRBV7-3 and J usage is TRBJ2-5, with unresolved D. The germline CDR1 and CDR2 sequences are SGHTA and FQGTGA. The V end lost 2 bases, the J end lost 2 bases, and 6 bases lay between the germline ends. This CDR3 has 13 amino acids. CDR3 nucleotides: TGTGCCAGCAGCTTAGAACTGCAAGAGACCCAGTACTTC. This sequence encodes CASSLELQETQYF.

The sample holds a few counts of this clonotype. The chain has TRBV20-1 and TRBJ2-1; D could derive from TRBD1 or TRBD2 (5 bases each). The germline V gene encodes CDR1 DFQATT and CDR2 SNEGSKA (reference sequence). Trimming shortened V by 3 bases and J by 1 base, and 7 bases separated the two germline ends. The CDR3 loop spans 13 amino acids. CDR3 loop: CSARWGSYNEQFF. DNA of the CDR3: TGCAGTGCTAGGTGGGGGTCCTACAATGAGCAGTTCTTC.

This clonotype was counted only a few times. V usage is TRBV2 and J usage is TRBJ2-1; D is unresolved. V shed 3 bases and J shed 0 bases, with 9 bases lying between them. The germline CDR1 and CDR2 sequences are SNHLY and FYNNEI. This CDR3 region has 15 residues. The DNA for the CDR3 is TGTGCCAGCAGTGATCCAGGTAGCTCCTACAATGAGCAGTTCTTC. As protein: CASSDPGSSYNEQFF.

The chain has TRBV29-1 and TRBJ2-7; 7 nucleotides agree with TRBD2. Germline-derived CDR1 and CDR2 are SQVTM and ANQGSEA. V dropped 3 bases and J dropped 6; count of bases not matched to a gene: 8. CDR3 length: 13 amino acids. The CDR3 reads CSVEASGPSEQYF. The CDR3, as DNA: TGCAGCGTTGAGGCTAGCGGTCCTAGCGAGCAGTACTTC.

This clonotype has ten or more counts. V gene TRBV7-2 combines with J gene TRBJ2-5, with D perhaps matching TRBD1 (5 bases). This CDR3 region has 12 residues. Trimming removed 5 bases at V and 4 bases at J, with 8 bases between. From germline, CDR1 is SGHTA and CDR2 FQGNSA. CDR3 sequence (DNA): TGTGCCAGCAGCCCTCAGGGAGAGACCCAGTACTTC. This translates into CASSPQGETQYF.

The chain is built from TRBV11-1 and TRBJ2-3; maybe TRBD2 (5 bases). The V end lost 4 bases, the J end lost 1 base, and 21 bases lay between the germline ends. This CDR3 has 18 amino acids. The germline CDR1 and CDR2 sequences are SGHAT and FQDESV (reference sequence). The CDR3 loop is CASSSPSGFSTGTDTQYF. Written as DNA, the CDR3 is TGTGCCAGCAGCTCTCCCTCGGGATTCTCCACCGGCACAGATACGCAGTATTTT.

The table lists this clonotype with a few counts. The CDR3 loop reads CATSRVPGSSYNEQFF. The DNA of the CDR3 is TGTGCCACCAGCAGAGTCCCAGGGAGCTCCTACAATGAGCAGTTCTTC. This chain joins TRBV15 and TRBJ2-1; perhaps D is TRBD1 or TRBD2 (5 bases each). This CDR3 has 16 residues. V shed 1 base and J shed 0 bases, with 10 bases lying between them. In germline, CDR1 is LNHNV, CDR2 YYDKDF (reference sequence). The full variable domain, rest sourced from reference TRBV15 and TRBJ2-1, is DAMVIQNPRYQVTQFGKPVTLSCSQTLNHNVMYWYQQKSSQAPKLLFHYYDKDFNNEADTPDNFQSRRPNTSFCFLDIRSPGLGDTAMYLCATSRVPGSSYNEQFFGPGTRLTVL.

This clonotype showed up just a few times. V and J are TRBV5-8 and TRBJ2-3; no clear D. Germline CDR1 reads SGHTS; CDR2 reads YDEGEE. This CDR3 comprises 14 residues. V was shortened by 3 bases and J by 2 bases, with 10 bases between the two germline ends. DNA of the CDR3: TGTGCCAGCAGCTCCGGCTTGATCACAGATACGCAGTATTTT. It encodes CASSSGLITDTQYF.

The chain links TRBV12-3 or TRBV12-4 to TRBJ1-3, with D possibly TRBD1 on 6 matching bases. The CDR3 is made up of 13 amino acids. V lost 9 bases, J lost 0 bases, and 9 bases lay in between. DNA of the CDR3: TGTGCCAGTGGACAGTTCTCTGGAAACACCATATATTTT. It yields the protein CASGQFSGNTIYF.

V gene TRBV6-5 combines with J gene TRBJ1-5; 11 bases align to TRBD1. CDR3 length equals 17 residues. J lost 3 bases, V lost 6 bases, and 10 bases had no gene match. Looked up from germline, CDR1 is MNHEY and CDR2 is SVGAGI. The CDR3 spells CASSYPWDRGNNQPQHF. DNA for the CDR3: TGTGCCAGCAGCTACCCTTGGGACAGGGGGAACAATCAGCCCCAGCATTTT.

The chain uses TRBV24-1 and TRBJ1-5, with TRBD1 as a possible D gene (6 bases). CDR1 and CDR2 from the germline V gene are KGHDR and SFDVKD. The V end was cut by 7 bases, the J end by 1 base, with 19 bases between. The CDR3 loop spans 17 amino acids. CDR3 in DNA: TGTGCCACCAGCCAAAAGCCGGGACACCTAAGCAATCAGCCCCAGCATTTT. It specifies CATSQKPGHLSNQPQHF.

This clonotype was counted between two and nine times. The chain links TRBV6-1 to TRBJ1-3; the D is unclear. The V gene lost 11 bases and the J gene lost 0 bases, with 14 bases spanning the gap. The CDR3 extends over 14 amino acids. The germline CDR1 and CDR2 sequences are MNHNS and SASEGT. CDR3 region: CAAAGLDSGNTIYF. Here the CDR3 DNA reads TGTGCCGCGGCGGGCCTGGACTCTGGAAACACCATATATTTT.

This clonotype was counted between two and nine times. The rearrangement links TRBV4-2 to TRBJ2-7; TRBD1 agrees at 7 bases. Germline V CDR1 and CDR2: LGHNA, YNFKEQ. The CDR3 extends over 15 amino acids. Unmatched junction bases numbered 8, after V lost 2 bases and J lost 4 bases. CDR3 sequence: CASSQTPGQRYEQYF. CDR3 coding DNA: TGTGCCAGCAGCCAAACCCCGGGACAGAGGTACGAGCAGTACTTC.

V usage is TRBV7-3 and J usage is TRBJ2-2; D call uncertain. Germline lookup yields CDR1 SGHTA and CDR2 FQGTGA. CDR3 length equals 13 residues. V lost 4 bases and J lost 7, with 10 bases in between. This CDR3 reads CASSSTVGGELFF. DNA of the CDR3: TGTGCCAGCAGCTCAACAGTAGGCGGGGAGCTGTTTTTT. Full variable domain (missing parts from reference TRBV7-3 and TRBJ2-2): GAGVSQTPSNKVTEKGKYVELRCDPISGHTALYWYRQSLGQGPEFLIYFQGTGAADDSGLPNDRFFAVRPEGSVSTLKIQRTERGDSAVYLCASSSTVGGELFFGEGSRLTVL.

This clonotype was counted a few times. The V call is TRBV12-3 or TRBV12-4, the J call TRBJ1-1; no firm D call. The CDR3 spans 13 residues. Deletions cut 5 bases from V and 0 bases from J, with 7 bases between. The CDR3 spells CASSTLMNTEAFF. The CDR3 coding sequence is TGTGCCAGCAGTACACTTATGAACACTGAAGCTTTCTTT.

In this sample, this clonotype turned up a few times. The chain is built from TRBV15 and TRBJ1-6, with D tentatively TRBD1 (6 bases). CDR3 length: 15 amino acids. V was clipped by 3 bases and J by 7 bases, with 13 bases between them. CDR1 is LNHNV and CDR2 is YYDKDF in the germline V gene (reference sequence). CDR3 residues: CATSSGQTANSPLHF. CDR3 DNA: TGTGCCACCAGCAGCGGACAGACCGCAAATTCACCCCTCCACTTT.

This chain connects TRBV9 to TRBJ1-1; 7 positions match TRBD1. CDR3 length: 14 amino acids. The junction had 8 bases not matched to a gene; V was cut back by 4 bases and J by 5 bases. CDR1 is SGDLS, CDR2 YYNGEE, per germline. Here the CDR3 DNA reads TGTGCCAGCAGCCCCTACAGGGGAAGTACTGAAGCTTTCTTT. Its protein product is CASSPYRGSTEAFF. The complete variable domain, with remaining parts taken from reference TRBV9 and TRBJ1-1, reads DSGVTQTPKHLITATGQRVTLRCSPRSGDLSVYWYQQSLDQGLQFLIQYYNGEERAKGNILERFSAQQFPDLHSELNLSSLELGDSALYFCASSPYRGSTEAFFGQGTRLTVV.

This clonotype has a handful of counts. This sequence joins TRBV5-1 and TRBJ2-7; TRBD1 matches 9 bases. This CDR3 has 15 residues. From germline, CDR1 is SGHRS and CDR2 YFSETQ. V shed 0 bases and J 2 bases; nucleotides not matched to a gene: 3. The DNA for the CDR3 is TGCGCCAGCAGCTTGGTAGGGGACAGGGCCTACGAGCAGTACTTC. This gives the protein CASSLVGDRAYEQYF.

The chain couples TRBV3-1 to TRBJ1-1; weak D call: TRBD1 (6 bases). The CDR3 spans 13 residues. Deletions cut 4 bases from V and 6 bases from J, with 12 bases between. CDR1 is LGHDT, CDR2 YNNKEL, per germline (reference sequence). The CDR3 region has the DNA TGTGCCAGCAGCCCGGGGGAGGGGGCTGAAGCTTTCTTT. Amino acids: CASSPGEGAEAFF.

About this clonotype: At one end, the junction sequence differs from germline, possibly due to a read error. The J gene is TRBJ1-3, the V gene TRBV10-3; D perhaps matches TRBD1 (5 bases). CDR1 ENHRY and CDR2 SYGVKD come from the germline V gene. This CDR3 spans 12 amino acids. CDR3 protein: CAAQGGGNTIYF. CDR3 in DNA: TGTGCCGCGCAGGGAGGCGGAAATACCATATATTTT.

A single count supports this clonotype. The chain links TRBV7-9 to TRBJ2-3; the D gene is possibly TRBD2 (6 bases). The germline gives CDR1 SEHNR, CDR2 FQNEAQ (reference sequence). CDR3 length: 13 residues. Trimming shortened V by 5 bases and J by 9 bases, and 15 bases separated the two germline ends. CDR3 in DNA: TGTGCCAGCAGCCTGCAAGGCGGGACGACGCAGTATTTT. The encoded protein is CASSLQGGTTQYF.